The clone carrying this T cell receptor beta chain occurred a few times. Its antigen is unidentified. The sample belongs to a study of shared clonotypes between healthy human individuals. Study-wide points: Depth of sequencing was expected to influence donor clonotype sharing.

From germline, CDR1 is MNHNY and CDR2 SVGAGI (reference sequence). This CDR3 is built from 14 residues. V was pared by 6 bases and J by 9 bases, with 15 bases between. Produced via immunoSEQ multiplex PCR; TCRdb's table is partial and in-frame only. The repertoire includes some 2,400,000 clones, almost 96% of them detected once, and roughly 0.13% sits in the top ten. The chain couples TRBV6-6 to TRBJ1-6; perhaps TRBD1 as D (5 bases). The source of this sequence is a man aged 18-30 years in good health. The sequencing sample was made of naive CD4+ T cells sorted from blood. Subset of the sample: CD45RA+ positively selected. For the CDR3, the DNA is TGTGCCAGCAGGGAGCGGGGGAGCGGTTCACCCCTCCACTTT. Amino acid sequence: CASRERGSGSPLHF.